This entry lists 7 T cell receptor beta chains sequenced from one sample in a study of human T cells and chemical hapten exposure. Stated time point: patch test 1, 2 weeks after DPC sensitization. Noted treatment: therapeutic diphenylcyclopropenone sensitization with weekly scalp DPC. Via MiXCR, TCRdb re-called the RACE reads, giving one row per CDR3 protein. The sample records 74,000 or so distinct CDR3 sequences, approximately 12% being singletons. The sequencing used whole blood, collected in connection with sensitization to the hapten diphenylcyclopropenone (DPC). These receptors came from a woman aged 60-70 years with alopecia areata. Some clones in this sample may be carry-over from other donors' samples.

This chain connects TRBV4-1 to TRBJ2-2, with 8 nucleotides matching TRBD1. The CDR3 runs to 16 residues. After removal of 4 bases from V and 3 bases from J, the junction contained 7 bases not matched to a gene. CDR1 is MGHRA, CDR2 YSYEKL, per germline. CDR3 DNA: TGCGCCAGCAGCCCGGACAGGGAACGACACACCGGGGAGCTGTTTTTT. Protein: CASSPDRERHTGELFF.

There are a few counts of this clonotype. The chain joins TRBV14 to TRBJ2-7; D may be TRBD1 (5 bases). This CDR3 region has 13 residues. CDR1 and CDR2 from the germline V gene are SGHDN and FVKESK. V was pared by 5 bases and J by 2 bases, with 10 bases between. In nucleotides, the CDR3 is TGTGCCAGCAGCTCGACAGTAACCTACGAGCAGTACTTC. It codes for CASSSTVTYEQYF.

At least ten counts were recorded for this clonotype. The chain's CDR3 is CAWSVRVGYTF. For the CDR3, the DNA is TGTGCCTGGAGTGTACGGGTAGGCTACACCTTC. The chain has TRBV30 and TRBJ1-2; D call uncertain. CDR3 length equals 11 residues. Germline CDR1 reads GTSNPN; CDR2 reads SVGIG (reference sequence). V gave up 0 bases and J gave up 8 bases, with 7 bases separating them.

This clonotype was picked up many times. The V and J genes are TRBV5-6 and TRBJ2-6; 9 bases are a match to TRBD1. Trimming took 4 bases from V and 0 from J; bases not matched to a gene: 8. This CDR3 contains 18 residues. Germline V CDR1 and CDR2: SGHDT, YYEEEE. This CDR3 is CASSPLRDRASGANVLTF. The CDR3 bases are TGTGCCAGCAGCCCACTCCGGGACAGGGCCTCTGGGGCCAACGTCCTGACTTTC.

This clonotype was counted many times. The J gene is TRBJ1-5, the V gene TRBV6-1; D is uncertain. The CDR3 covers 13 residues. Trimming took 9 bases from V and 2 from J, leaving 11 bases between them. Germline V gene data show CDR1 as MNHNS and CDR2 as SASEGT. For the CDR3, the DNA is TGTGCCAGTGACTTAAATGGCAATCAGCCCCAGCATTTT. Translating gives CASDLNGNQPQHF.

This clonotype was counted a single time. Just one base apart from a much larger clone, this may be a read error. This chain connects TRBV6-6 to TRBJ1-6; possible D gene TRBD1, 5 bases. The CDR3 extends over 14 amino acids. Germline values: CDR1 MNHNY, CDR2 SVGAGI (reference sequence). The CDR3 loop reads CASSYGGGNSPIHF. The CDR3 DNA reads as TGTGCCAGCAGTTACGGTGGGGGAAATTCACCCATCCACTTT.

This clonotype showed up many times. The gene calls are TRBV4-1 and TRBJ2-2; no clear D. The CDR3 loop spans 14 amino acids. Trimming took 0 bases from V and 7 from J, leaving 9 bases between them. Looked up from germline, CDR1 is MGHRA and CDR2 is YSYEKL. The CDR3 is CASSQDSGHGELFF. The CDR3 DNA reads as TGCGCCAGCAGCCAAGATTCTGGGCACGGGGAGCTGTTTTTT.